These 7 T cell receptor beta chains were sequenced from one sample in a study of vaccination effects on CD4 cells after COVID-19. No antigen is known for these receptors. Sequencing was performed with immunoSEQ multiplex PCR; in TCRdb, only in-frame clones are kept and a portion is missing. Of under 40,000 clones listed, approximately 70% are singletons. Once cultured for roughly ten days, the cells underwent separation to obtain CD4+ T cells. The source was CD4+ T cells from PBMCs cultured without peptide, collected before COVID-19 vaccination. Every receptor here comes from a human donor who received a COVID-19 vaccine.

The chain employs TRBV29-1 and TRBJ2-4; a possible D gene is TRBD1 (6 bases). V lost 6 bases and J 1 base, leaving 10 bases between the germline ends. This CDR3 has 13 amino acids. The germline CDR1 and CDR2 sequences are SQVTM and ANQGSEA. This chain's CDR3 is CSVEGEAKNIQYF. DNA of the CDR3: TGCAGCGTCGAGGGGGAGGCCAAAAACATTCAGTACTTC.

In this sample, this clone turned up a few times. Other DNA sequences within the sample encode an identical CDR3. The gene calls are TRBV15 and TRBJ1-5; D gene unclear. There are 15 residues in the CDR3. Germline lookup yields CDR1 LNHNV and CDR2 YYDKDF (reference sequence). The V gene lost 0 bases and the J gene lost 2 bases, with 8 bases spanning the gap. CDR3 in DNA: TGTGCCACCAGCAGAGATCCGGGTGGCAATCAGCCCCAGCATTTT. Its protein product is CATSRDPGGNQPQHF.

The chain couples TRBV19 to TRBJ1-2, with 8 nucleotides matching TRBD1. From germline, CDR1 is LNHDA and CDR2 SQIVND (reference sequence). The J segment lost 5 bases and the V segment lost 7 bases, leaving 15 bases of the junction unmatched. This CDR3 region has 16 residues. The CDR3 coding sequence is TGTGCCAGTACCTACTCTTTAGGACAGGGAGGGTATGGCTACACCTTC. It yields the protein CASTYSLGQGGYGYTF.

This chain uses TRBV5-1 with TRBJ1-1; weak D call: TRBD1 (5 bases). V dropped 2 bases and J dropped 0 bases, with 14 bases sitting between them. The CDR3 is made up of 16 amino acids. The V gene's germline CDR1 is SGHRS and CDR2 YFSETQ. The CDR3 DNA reads as TGCGCCAGCAGCTTAAACCCCGGGACCCTGAACACTGAAGCTTTCTTT. Translating gives CASSLNPGTLNTEAFF.

The rearrangement links TRBV27 to TRBJ2-5; the D gene is possibly TRBD2 (6 bases). V was pared by 3 bases and J by 5 bases, with 13 bases between. Germline CDR1 and CDR2: MNHEY and SMNVEV (reference sequence). CDR3 length equals 14 residues. CDR3 in amino acids: CASSFEAGRETQYF. The CDR3 DNA sequence: TGTGCCAGCAGTTTTGAAGCGGGTCGGGAGACCCAGTACTTC.

The chain uses TRBV3-1 (or the pseudogene TRBV3-2) and TRBJ1-4; tentatively, D is TRBD1 (6 bases). Trimming shortened V by 2 bases and J by 4 bases, and 11 bases separated the two germline ends. CDR1 and CDR2 from the germline V gene are LGHDT and YNNKEL (reference sequence). This CDR3 has 15 residues. CDR3 loop: CASSQTQGLNEKLFF. DNA of the CDR3: TGTGCCAGCAGCCAAACACAGGGCCTTAATGAAAAACTGTTTTTT.

This sequence joins TRBV15 and TRBJ1-5; no reliable D call. This CDR3 is built from 12 residues. V shed 0 bases and J shed 11 bases, with 8 bases lying between them. Germline-derived CDR1 and CDR2 are LNHNV and YYDKDF (reference sequence). The CDR3 loop reads CATSRDGRSQHF. CDR3 sequence (DNA): TGTGCCACCAGCAGAGATGGCCGGTCCCAGCATTTT.